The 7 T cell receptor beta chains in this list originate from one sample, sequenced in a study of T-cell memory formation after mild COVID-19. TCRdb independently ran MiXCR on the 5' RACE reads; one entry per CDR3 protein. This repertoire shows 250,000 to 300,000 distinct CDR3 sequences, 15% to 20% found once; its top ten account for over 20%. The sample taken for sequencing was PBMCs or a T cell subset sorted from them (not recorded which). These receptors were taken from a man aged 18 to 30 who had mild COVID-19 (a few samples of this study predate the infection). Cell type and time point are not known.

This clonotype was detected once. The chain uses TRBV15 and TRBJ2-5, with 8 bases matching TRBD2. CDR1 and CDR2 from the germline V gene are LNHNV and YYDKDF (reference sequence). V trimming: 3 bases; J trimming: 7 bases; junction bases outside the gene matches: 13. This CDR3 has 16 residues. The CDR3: CATSSSTSGSQSTQYF. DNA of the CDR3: TGTGCCACCAGCAGTTCTACTAGCGGCTCACAGTCGACCCAGTACTTC. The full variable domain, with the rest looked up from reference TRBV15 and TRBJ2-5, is DAMVIQNPRYQVTQFGKPVTLSCSQTLNHNVMYWYQQKSSQAPKLLFHYYDKDFNNEADTPDNFQSRRPNTSFCFLDIRSPGLGDTAMYLCATSSSTSGSQSTQYFGPGTRLLVL.

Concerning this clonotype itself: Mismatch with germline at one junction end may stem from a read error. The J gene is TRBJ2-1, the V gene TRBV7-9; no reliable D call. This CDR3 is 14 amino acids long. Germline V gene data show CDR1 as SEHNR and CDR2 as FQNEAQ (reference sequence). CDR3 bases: TGTGCCAGCAGCGTCGCGAGCTCCTACACTGAGCAGTTCTTC. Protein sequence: CASSVASSYTEQFF.

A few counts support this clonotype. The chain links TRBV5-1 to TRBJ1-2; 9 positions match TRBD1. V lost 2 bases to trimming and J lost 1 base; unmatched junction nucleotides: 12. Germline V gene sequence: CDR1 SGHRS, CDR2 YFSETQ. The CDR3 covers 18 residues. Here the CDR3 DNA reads TGCGCCAGCAGCTTCTCTATAATCCGGGACAGGGATAACTATGGCTACACCTTC. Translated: CASSFSIIRDRDNYGYTF.

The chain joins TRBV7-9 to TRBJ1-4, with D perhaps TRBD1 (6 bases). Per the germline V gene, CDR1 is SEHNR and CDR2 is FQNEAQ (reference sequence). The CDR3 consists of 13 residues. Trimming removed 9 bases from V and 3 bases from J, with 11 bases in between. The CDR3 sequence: CASTGAANEKLFF. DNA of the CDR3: TGTGCCAGTACGGGGGCAGCTAATGAAAAACTGTTTTTT.

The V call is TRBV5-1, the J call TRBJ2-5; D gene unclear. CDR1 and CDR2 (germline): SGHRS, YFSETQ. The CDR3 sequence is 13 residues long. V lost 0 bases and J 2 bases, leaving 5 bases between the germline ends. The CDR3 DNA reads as TGCGCCAGCAGCTTGGTTCCACAAGAGACCCAGTACTTC. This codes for CASSLVPQETQYF.

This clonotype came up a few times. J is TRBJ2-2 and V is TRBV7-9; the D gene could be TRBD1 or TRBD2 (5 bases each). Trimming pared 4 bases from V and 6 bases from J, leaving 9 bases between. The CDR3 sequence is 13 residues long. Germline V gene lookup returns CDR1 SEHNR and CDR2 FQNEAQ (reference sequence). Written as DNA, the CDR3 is TGTGCCAGCAGCTCTGAGGGGCCCGGGGAGCTGTTTTTT. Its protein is CASSSEGPGELFF.

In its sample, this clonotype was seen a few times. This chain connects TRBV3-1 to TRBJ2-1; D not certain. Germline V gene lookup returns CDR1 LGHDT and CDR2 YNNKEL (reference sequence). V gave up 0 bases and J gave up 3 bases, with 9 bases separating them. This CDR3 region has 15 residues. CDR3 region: CASSQDVSSYNEQFF. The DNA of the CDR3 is TGTGCCAGCAGCCAAGACGTGTCGAGCTACAATGAGCAGTTCTTC.